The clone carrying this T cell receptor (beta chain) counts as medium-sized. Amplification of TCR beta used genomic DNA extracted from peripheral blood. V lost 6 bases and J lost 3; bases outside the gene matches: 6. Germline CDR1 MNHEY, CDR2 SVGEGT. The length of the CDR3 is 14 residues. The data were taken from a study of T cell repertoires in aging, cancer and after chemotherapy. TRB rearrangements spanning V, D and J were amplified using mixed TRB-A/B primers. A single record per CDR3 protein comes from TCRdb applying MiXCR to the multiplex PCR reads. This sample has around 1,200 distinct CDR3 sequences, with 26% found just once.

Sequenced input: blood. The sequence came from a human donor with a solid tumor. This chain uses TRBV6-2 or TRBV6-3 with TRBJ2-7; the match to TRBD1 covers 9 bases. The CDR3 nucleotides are TGTGCCAGCAGGCCGACAGGGGGAGTCTACGAGCAGTACTTC. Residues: CASRPTGGVYEQYF.